The clone carrying this T cell receptor beta chain was detected only a few times. The data stem from a study of beta chain features in type 1 diabetes. Per donor, one heparinised blood draw averaged approximately 110 mL. The CDR3 sequence is 15 residues long. Germline V gene lookup returns CDR1 SGDLS and CDR2 YYNGEE. Trimming shortened V by 4 bases and J by 2 bases, and 13 bases separated the two germline ends. Expressed TCRB transcripts were sequenced because the entire RNA isolate underwent reverse transcription. Assay: immunoSEQ multiplex PCR; the TCRdb copy retains only in-frame clones and omits some. The sample lists under 550,000 clones; approximately 10% were seen once.

The V call is TRBV9, the J call TRBJ1-3, with D possibly being TRBD1 (5 bases). The sample taken for sequencing was naive CD4+ T cells from blood. The clonotype originates from a woman aged 18-29 years in good health. The CDR3 DNA reads as TGTGCCAGCAGCTTCGGGGGTGAGGCTGGAAACACCATATATTTT. It codes for CASSFGGEAGNTIYF.